A single sample gave rise to the 20 T cell receptor beta chains below, sequenced in a study of identical twins. Each CDR3 protein gets one entry after TCRdb re-called the 5' RACE reads with MiXCR. This sample carries 400,000 or so distinct CDR3 sequences, approximately 9.1% of them seen once, and the ten largest clones take roughly 8.9%. The material sequenced was naive T cells sorted from blood. The source is a woman aged 45-65 years in good health.

This clonotype was observed many times. This sequence joins TRBV6-5 and TRBJ2-3, with D unresolved. Between the trimmed V and J ends, which lost 5 bases and 2 bases, there was a span of 23 bases. Germline values: CDR1 MNHEY, CDR2 SVGAGI. The CDR3 sequence is 18 residues long. The CDR3 DNA sequence: TGTGCCAGCAGTCACTACCCCCCCCGATGGTTGGACACAGATACGCAGTATTTT. Its translation is CASSHYPPRWLDTDTQYF.

V gene TRBV5-6 combines with J gene TRBJ2-5; D is possibly TRBD2 (6 bases). Trimming took off 4 bases at V and 1 base at J, with 14 bases between the two ends. The CDR3 spans 15 residues. The germline V gene encodes CDR1 SGHDT and CDR2 YYEEEE. The CDR3 protein is CASSQIASAQETQYF. The CDR3, as DNA: TGTGCCAGCAGCCAGATCGCTAGCGCCCAAGAGACCCAGTACTTC.

This clonotype was recorded at least ten times. The J gene is TRBJ2-1, the V gene TRBV15, with D unclear. Germline loops: CDR1 LNHNV, CDR2 YYDKDF (reference sequence). Trimming took off 1 base at V and 5 bases at J, with 12 bases between the two ends. CDR3 length: 15 residues. The DNA for the CDR3 is TGTGCCACCAGCAGAGCCGCTGGAGAACACAATGAGCAGTTCTTC. Encoded protein: CATSRAAGEHNEQFF.

This clonotype was detected a few times. The chain uses TRBV3-1 and TRBJ2-3; D is uncertain. V lost 3 bases and J lost 3, with 10 bases in between. The CDR3 spans 14 residues. Germline CDR1 and CDR2: LGHDT and YNNKEL (reference sequence). Here the CDR3 reads CASSHSVGTDTQYF. CDR3 coding DNA: TGTGCCAGCAGCCACTCCGTAGGGACAGATACGCAGTATTTT.

V and J are TRBV29-1 and TRBJ2-2; D possibly corresponds to TRBD2 (5 bases). From germline, CDR1 is SQVTM and CDR2 ANQGSEA. The length of the CDR3 is 15 residues. The V gene lost 6 bases and the J gene lost 4 bases, with 18 bases spanning the gap. CDR3 region: CSVHQHLAGTGELFF. In nucleotides, the CDR3 is TGCAGCGTGCACCAGCATCTCGCGGGCACCGGGGAGCTGTTTTTT.

The chain recombines TRBV9 with TRBJ2-2; 8 bases agree with TRBD2. V dropped 3 bases and J dropped 5; count of bases not matched to a gene: 9. The CDR3 runs 16 residues. CDR1 and CDR2 from the germline V gene are SGDLS and YYNGEE. The CDR3: CASSGRPGLGTGELFF. The CDR3, as DNA: TGTGCCAGCAGCGGACGGCCGGGACTAGGGACCGGGGAGCTGTTTTTT.

The chain couples TRBV30 to TRBJ2-3, with 14 bases that match TRBD2. The CDR3 runs to 16 residues. After removal of 2 bases from V and 2 bases from J, the junction contained 3 bases not matched to a gene. CDR1 and CDR2 from the germline V gene are GTSNPN and SVGIG (reference sequence). The DNA for the CDR3 is TGTGCCTGGAGTTCGGGACTAGCGGGAGTCACAGATACGCAGTATTTT. It specifies CAWSSGLAGVTDTQYF.

This sequence joins TRBV20-1 and TRBJ2-5; D is unclear. The V gene's germline CDR1 is DFQATT and CDR2 SNEGSKA (reference sequence). V was trimmed by 8 bases and J by 2 bases, leaving 12 bases between them. CDR3 length equals 12 residues. CDR3 amino acids: CSPGVPQETQYF. CDR3 in DNA: TGCAGTCCTGGGGTCCCACAAGAGACCCAGTACTTC.

This clonotype was seen ten or more times. The rearrangement links TRBV29-1 to TRBJ2-1; D is unresolved. Trimming cost V 6 bases and J 9 bases, with 9 bases left between them. CDR3 length: 10 residues. Germline V lookup: CDR1 SQVTM, CDR2 ANQGSEA. The CDR3, as DNA: TGCAGCGTCCCTAGTGTTGAGCAGTTCTTC. Its protein is CSVPSVEQFF.

This clonotype was detected a few times. The V gene is TRBV7-9, the J gene TRBJ2-6; maybe TRBD2 (5 bases). Looked up from germline, CDR1 is SEHNR and CDR2 is FQNEAQ (reference sequence). V was clipped by 4 bases and J by 4 bases, with 14 bases between them. The CDR3 spans 16 residues. CDR3 bases: TGTGCCAGCAGCTCCTCCGGGGTGAGCGGGGCCAACGTCCTGACTTTC. Amino acid sequence: CASSSSGVSGANVLTF.

There are a few counts of this clonotype. The chain recombines TRBV6-5 with TRBJ1-2, with TRBD1 as a possible D gene (5 bases). CDR1 and CDR2 (germline): MNHEY, SVGAGI. The germline V and J ends were trimmed by 4 bases and 5 bases, with 14 bases remaining between them. The CDR3 is made up of 14 amino acids. Here the CDR3 DNA reads TGTGCCAGCAGTTCAAGGGGACTTCCATATGGCTACACCTTC. This gives the protein CASSSRGLPYGYTF.

V usage is TRBV6-1 and J usage is TRBJ2-1; maybe TRBD2 (5 bases). The CDR3 totals 12 residues. V lost 7 bases and J 4 bases, leaving 8 bases between the germline ends. Germline V gives CDR1 MNHNS, CDR2 SASEGT. This chain's CDR3 is CASKGGYNEQFF. In DNA, the CDR3 is TGTGCCAGCAAAGGCGGGTACAATGAGCAGTTCTTC.

At least ten counts were recorded for this clonotype. This rearrangement joins TRBV6-2 or TRBV6-3 to TRBJ2-7; D ambiguous. CDR1 MNHEY and CDR2 SVGEGT come from the germline V gene. V lost 0 bases and J 3 bases, leaving 15 bases between the germline ends. The CDR3 is 16 residues long. This chain's CDR3 is CASSYSGFPGDYEQYV. The DNA of the CDR3 is TGTGCCAGCAGTTACTCGGGGTTCCCTGGCGACTACGAGCAGTACGTC.

This clonotype was counted a few times. The CDR3 bases are TGCAGTGCTGGCCAGGGGGTTGGGCAAGAGACCCAGTACTTC. It yields the protein CSAGQGVGQETQYF. The chain joins TRBV20-1 to TRBJ2-5, with 7 bases fitting TRBD1. The CDR3 totals 14 residues. The trim removed 5 bases at V and 2 bases at J, leaving 8 bases unmatched. Germline loops: CDR1 DFQATT, CDR2 SNEGSKA (reference sequence).

The gene calls are TRBV6-6 and TRBJ2-1; perhaps TRBD1 as D (5 bases). The CDR3 is 15 residues long. Germline assignment: CDR1 MNHNY and CDR2 SVGAGI (reference sequence). V shed 0 bases and J shed 4 bases, with 10 bases lying between them. CDR3 sequence (DNA): TGTGCCAGCAGTTACTCGCAGGGCGCTTACAATGAGCAGTTCTTC. It translates to CASSYSQGAYNEQFF.

The V gene is TRBV27, the J gene TRBJ2-3, with TRBD2 identical over 10 bases. J was trimmed by 4 bases and V by 6 bases; bases with no gene match: 10. Germline CDR1 and CDR2: MNHEY and SMNVEV (reference sequence). CDR3 length: 16 residues. CDR3 sequence (DNA): TGTGCCAGCAGCCCTACTAGCGGGGCGGTCCCAGATACGCAGTATTTT. Amino acid sequence: CASSPTSGAVPDTQYF.

This clonotype was seen a few times. V usage is TRBV2 and J usage is TRBJ2-2, with 9 nucleotides matching TRBD1. CDR3 length equals 14 residues. Germline CDR1 is SNHLY and CDR2 is FYNNEI. V shed 11 bases, J shed 2 bases, and the junction held 6 bases outside the gene matches. Here the CDR3 reads CASRQGDNTGELFF. In DNA, the CDR3 is TGTGCCTCACGACAGGGGGACAACACCGGGGAGCTGTTTTTT.

This clonotype was recorded a few times. The chain combines TRBV28 with TRBJ2-5, with 11 bases fitting TRBD2. The CDR3 has 17 residues. The germline gives CDR1 MDHEN, CDR2 SYDVKM. V lost 3 bases, J lost 1 base, and 7 bases stayed unmatched. This CDR3 reads CASSLPGTSGPQETQYF. The CDR3 DNA follows: TGTGCCAGCAGTTTGCCCGGGACTAGCGGTCCCCAAGAGACCCAGTACTTC.

The chain carries TRBV14 and TRBJ2-3, with D possibly TRBD1 on 6 matching bases. The CDR3 has 16 residues. Germline CDR1 and CDR2: SGHDN and FVKESK. V was pared by 0 bases and J by 6 bases, with 16 bases between. CDR3 sequence reads: CASSQEGITGPDTQYF. In DNA form, the CDR3 reads TGTGCCAGCAGCCAAGAGGGGATTACAGGGCCGGATACGCAGTATTTT.

The chain uses TRBV28 and TRBJ1-2; TRBD1 agrees at 7 bases. CDR1 is MDHEN and CDR2 is SYDVKM in the germline V gene. CDR3 length: 15 amino acids. J lost 8 bases, V lost 3 bases, and 12 bases had no gene match. CDR3 nucleotides: TGTGCCAGCAGTTTTCCGACGACAGGGTCGGGCGGCTACACCTTC. Its protein product is CASSFPTTGSGGYTF.